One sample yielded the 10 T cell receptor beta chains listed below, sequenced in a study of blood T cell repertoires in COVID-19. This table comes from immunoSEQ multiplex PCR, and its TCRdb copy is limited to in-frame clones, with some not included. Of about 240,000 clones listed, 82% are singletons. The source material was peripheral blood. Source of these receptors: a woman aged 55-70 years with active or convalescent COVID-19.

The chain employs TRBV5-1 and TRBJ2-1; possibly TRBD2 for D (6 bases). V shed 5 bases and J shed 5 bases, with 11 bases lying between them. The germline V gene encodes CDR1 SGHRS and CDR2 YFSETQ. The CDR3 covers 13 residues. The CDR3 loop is CASSYPGDNEQFF. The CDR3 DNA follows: TGCGCCAGCAGTTACCCGGGGGACAATGAGCAGTTCTTC.

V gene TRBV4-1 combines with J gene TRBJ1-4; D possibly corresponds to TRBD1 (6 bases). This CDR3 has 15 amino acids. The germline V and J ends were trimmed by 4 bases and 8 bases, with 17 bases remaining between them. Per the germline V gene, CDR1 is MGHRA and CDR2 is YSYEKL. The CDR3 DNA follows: TGCGCCAGCAGCCCGGAACAGGGAAGAGGCGAAAAACTGTTTTTT. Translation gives CASSPEQGRGEKLFF.

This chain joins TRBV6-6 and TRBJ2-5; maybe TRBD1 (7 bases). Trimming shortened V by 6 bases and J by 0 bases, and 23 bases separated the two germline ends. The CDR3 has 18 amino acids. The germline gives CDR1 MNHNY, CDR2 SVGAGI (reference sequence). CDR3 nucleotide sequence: TGTGCCAGCAGCCGATCGACAGGGAGGCGAGGGTACCAAGAGACCCAGTACTTC. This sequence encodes CASSRSTGRRGYQETQYF.

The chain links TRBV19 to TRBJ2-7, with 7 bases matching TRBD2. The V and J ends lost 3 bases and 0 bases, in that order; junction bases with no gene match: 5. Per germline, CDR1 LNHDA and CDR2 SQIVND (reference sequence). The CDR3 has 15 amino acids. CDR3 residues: CASSIAGLHSYEQYF. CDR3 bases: TGTGCCAGTAGTATTGCGGGACTACACTCCTACGAGCAGTACTTC.

This chain's CDR3 is CASSEVRGHSNQPQHF. CDR3 in DNA: TGTGCCAGCAGTGAAGTTAGGGGGCATAGCAATCAGCCCCAGCATTTT. This rearrangement joins TRBV6-1 to TRBJ1-5, with TRBD1 matching 7 bases. V was clipped by 1 base and J by 0 bases; unmatched bases: 3. Looked up from germline, CDR1 is MNHNS and CDR2 is SASEGT. CDR3 length: 16 amino acids.

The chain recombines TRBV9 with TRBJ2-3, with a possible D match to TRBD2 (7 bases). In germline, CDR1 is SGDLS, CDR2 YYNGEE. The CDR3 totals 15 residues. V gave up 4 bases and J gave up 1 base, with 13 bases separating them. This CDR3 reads CASSRGAKGTDTQYF. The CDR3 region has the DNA TGTGCCAGCAGCCGGGGGGCCAAAGGCACAGATACGCAGTATTTT.

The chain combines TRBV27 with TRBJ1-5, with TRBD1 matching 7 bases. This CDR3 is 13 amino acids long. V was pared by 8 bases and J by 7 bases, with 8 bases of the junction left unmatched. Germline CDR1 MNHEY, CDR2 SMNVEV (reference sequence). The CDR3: CASSGQATQPQHF. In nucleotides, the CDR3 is TGTGCCAGCTCCGGACAGGCGACACAGCCCCAGCATTTT.

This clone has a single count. As DNA, the CDR3 is TGTGCCAGCTCACCGGACACTGTGAACGAGCAGTACTTC. Translation: CASSPDTVNEQYF. The genes are TRBV18 and TRBJ2-7, with D maybe TRBD1 (5 bases). V was cut by 3 bases and J by 5 bases, with 11 bases left in between. Germline V gene data show CDR1 as KGHSH and CDR2 as LQKENI. The CDR3 contains 13 residues.

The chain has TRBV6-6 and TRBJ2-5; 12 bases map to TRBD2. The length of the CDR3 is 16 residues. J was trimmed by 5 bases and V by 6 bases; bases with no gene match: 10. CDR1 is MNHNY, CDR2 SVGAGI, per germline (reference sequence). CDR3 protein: CASRPPSGGAEETQYF. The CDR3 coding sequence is TGTGCCAGCAGACCACCTAGCGGGGGGGCCGAGGAGACCCAGTACTTC.

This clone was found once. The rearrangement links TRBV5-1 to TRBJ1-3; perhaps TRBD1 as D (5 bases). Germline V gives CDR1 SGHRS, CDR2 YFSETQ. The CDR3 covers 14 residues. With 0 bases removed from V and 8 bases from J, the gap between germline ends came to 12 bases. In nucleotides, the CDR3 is TGCGCCAGCAGCTTGGAGGGGCTAGGGGACACCATATATTTT. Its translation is CASSLEGLGDTIYF.